A selection of T cell receptor beta chains follows, all from one sample in a study of cytotoxic CD8 clonotypes in ibrutinib-treated CLL. The protocol was immunoSEQ multiplex PCR, while the TCRdb copy is restricted to in-frame clones and leaves out a portion. The table has roughly 160,000 clones, approximately 77% seen once. The sample consisted of PBMCs, taken after 12 months of ibrutinib treatment. Receptor source: a human donor with chronic lymphocytic leukemia. Each CDR3 is given with its conserved first and last residue. A D gene is named only where the DNA matches it firmly. Size tells how often a clone was seen (once, few, many) or the class of an expanded clone, and some rows leave it out.

V gene	D gene	clone size	J gene	CDR3 length	CDR3 protein	CDR3 DNA
TRBV27	TRBD1	NA	TRBJ1-2	14	CASSSGGQGNGYTF	TGTGCCAGCAGTTCTGGAGGACAGGGTAATGGCTACACCTTC
TRBV6-6	TRBD2	NA	TRBJ2-2	14	CASRGLAGDRELFF	TGTGCCAGCCGGGGACTAGCGGGAGACCGGGAGCTGTTTTTT
TRBV6-6	NA	NA	TRBJ1-2	12	CASRVANYGYTF	TGTGCCAGCAGGGTTGCGAACTATGGCTACACCTTC
TRBV7-2	NA	NA	TRBJ2-3	18	CASSSPPGSGGITDTQYF	TGTGCCAGCAGCTCCCCCCCGGGTAGCGGAGGGATCACAGATACGCAGTATTTT
TRBV28	NA	NA	TRBJ2-2	13	CASSLTSTGELFF	TGTGCCAGCAGTTTGACTAGCACCGGGGAGCTGTTTTTT
TRBV28	NA	once	TRBJ1-1	15	CASSPGDIISVKAFF	TGTGCCAGCAGTCCCGGGGATATAATATCAGTGAAAGCTTTCTTT
TRBV7-2	NA	NA	TRBJ2-7	12	CASSVQGYEQYF	TGTGCCAGCAGCGTACAGGGCTACGAGCAGTACTTC
TRBV4-2	NA	NA	TRBJ2-5	15	CASSLQGRVGETQYF	TGTGCCAGCAGCCTACAGGGGAGGGTAGGGGAGACCCAGTACTTC
TRBV12-5	NA	NA	TRBJ2-3	14	CASGFSGSTDTQYF	TGTGCTAGTGGTTTTAGCGGAAGCACAGATACGCAGTATTTT
TRBV2	TRBD2	once	TRBJ2-7	15	CASSATSGVTYEQYF	TGTGCCAGCAGTGCGACTAGCGGGGTGACCTACGAGCAGTACTTC
TRBV18	NA	NA	TRBJ1-1	16	CASSPPAVSRATEAFF	TGTGCCAGCTCACCACCGGCCGTCAGCCGGGCCACTGAAGCTTTCTTT
TRBV19	TRBD1	NA	TRBJ2-7	15	CASSRGTQGAYEQYF	TGTGCCAGTAGCAGGGGGACCCAAGGGGCCTACGAGCAGTACTTC
TRBV6-1	NA	NA	TRBJ2-1	15	CASSELSSRNNEQFF	TGTGCCAGCAGTGAGTTGTCTAGTCGGAACAATGAGCAGTTCTTC
TRBV30	TRBD1	NA	TRBJ1-1	14	CAWRTGGGSTEAFF	TGTGCCTGGAGGACAGGGGGAGGGAGCACTGAAGCTTTCTTT
TRBV28	NA	NA	TRBJ2-7	12	CASSFRGYEQYF	TGTGCCAGCAGTTTCAGGGGTTACGAGCAGTACTTC
TRBV30	NA	NA	TRBJ1-3	15	CAWGGAVLSGNTIYF	TGTGCCTGGGGAGGGGCAGTTTTATCAGGAAACACCATATATTTT
TRBV6-5	NA	NA	TRBJ1-1	13	CASTDPLKLEAFF	TGTGCCAGCACCGACCCATTAAAGTTAGAAGCTTTCTTT
TRBV18	NA	NA	TRBJ2-3	15	CASSPPGQIVDTQYF	TGTGCCAGCTCACCACCAGGACAGATAGTAGATACGCAGTATTTT
TRBV7-2	NA	NA	TRBJ2-7	13	CASSLVGLYEQYF	TGTGCCAGCAGCTTAGTTGGGCTCTACGAGCAGTACTTC
TRBV6-7	NA	NA	TRBJ2-5	13	CASGIGGEETQYF	TGTGCCAGCGGGATTGGTGGGGAAGAGACCCAGTACTTC
TRBV18	TRBD1	NA	TRBJ1-2	19	CASSPQPGTGLLKFYGYTF	TGTGCCAGCTCACCACAGCCCGGGACAGGGTTACTGAAATTCTATGGCTACACCTTC
TRBV7-6	NA	NA	TRBJ2-5	15	CASSLGLWVGETQYF	TGTGCCAGCAGCTTAGGTTTGTGGGTTGGGGAGACCCAGTACTTC
TRBV7-2	NA	few	TRBJ1-1	14	CASSLVGARTEAFF	TGTGCCAGCAGCTTAGTCGGGGCACGGACTGAAGCTTTCTTT
TRBV7-9	NA	NA	TRBJ2-7	11	CASSHDGEQYF	TGTGCCAGCAGCCACGACGGGGAGCAGTACTTC
TRBV2	NA	NA	TRBJ1-4	14	CASLERDVREKLFF	TGTGCCAGCTTGGAACGGGACGTGAGAGAAAAACTGTTTTTT
TRBV30	NA	NA	TRBJ1-4	15	CAWSVQRTDNEKLFF	TGTGCCTGGAGTGTACAGAGGACGGATAATGAAAAACTGTTTTTT
TRBV19	TRBD1	NA	TRBJ2-3	16	CASSATDRGRTDTQYF	TGTGCCAGTAGTGCCACGGACAGGGGACGCACAGATACGCAGTATTTT
TRBV7-7	NA	NA	TRBJ1-1	13	CASSFSLGEEAFF	TGTGCTAGCAGCTTTAGTCTAGGGGAAGAAGCTTTCTTT
TRBV7-3	NA	NA	TRBJ2-3	13	CASSLGEGDTQYF	TGTGCCAGCAGCTTGGGTGAGGGAGATACGCAGTATTTT
TRBV30	NA	NA	TRBJ1-3	12	CAVSLGLGTIYF	TGTGCCGTATCCCTGGGCCTGGGCACCATATATTTT
TRBV5-1	NA	once	TRBJ2-7	16	CASSSQGTDGPYEQYF	TGCGCCAGCAGCTCCCAGGGGACCGATGGACCCTACGAGCAGTACTTC
TRBV29-1	TRBD1	NA	TRBJ2-3	14	CSASGTGAGDTQYF	TGCAGCGCCTCCGGGACAGGGGCCGGAGATACGCAGTATTTT
TRBV6-1	NA	NA	TRBJ1-2	16	CASSEVRMLAAYGYTF	TGTGCCAGCAGTGAAGTCAGGATGCTGGCTGCCTATGGCTACACCTTC
TRBV6-5	NA	NA	TRBJ2-6	16	CASSYSRTSGANVLTF	TGTGCCAGCAGTTACTCGAGGACATCTGGGGCCAACGTCCTGACTTTC
TRBV5-4	NA	once	TRBJ2-1	15	CASSLSDNSYNEQFF	TGTGCCAGCAGCTTGTCCGATAACTCCTACAATGAGCAGTTCTTC
TRBV6-4	NA	NA	TRBJ1-3	15	CASKGPRSSGNTIYF	TGTGCCAGCAAGGGGCCCCGTTCCTCTGGAAACACCATATATTTT
TRBV7-6	NA	NA	TRBJ2-1	14	CASSLSGSYNEQFF	TGTGCCAGCAGCTTGTCGGGGTCCTACAATGAGCAGTTCTTC
TRBV27	TRBD2	few	TRBJ2-1	13	CASSPGLANEQFF	TGTGCCAGCAGTCCGGGACTAGCGAATGAGCAGTTCTTC
TRBV7-9	TRBD2	NA	TRBJ2-3	16	CASSSRTSGSTDTQYF	TGTGCCAGCAGCTCGAGGACTAGCGGAAGCACAGATACGCAGTATTTT
TRBV28	NA	once	TRBJ1-4	16	CASSEARGSNNEKLFF	TGTGCCAGCAGTGAGGCAAGGGGTAGTAATAATGAAAAACTGTTTTTT
TRBV9	TRBD2	NA	TRBJ2-2	15	CASSVVAGHTGELFF	TGTGCCAGCAGCGTAGTAGCGGGGCACACCGGGGAGCTGTTTTTT
TRBV4-1	TRBD1	NA	TRBJ2-7	15	CASSETADRRYEQYF	TGCGCCAGCAGCGAAACTGCGGACAGGCGATACGAGCAGTACTTC
TRBV7-2	NA	NA	TRBJ1-2	11	CASTRDYGYTF	TGTGCCAGCACCCGCGACTATGGCTACACCTTC
TRBV28	NA	NA	TRBJ1-4	13	CASRGSTNEKLFF	TGTGCCAGCAGGGGGTCAACTAATGAAAAACTGTTTTTT
TRBV5-1	TRBD2	NA	TRBJ2-5	14	CASSWRGSQETQYF	TGCGCCAGCAGCTGGCGGGGGAGCCAAGAGACCCAGTACTTC
TRBV29-1	NA	NA	TRBJ2-2	14	CSVVVGTNTGELFF	TGCAGCGTTGTCGTCGGGACGAACACCGGGGAGCTGTTTTTT
TRBV15	TRBD2	few	TRBJ2-3	13	CATAGVSTDTQYF	TGTGCCACCGCGGGGGTCTCCACAGATACGCAGTATTTT
TRBV14	TRBD1	NA	TRBJ2-5	12	CASSQTGKTQYF	TGTGCCAGCAGCCAGACAGGGAAGACCCAGTACTTC
TRBV7-9	NA	NA	TRBJ2-2	14	CASSFDRNTGELFF	TGTGCCAGCAGCTTCGACAGAAACACCGGGGAGCTGTTTTTT
TRBV7-6	NA	NA	TRBJ1-6	15	CASSFDLGYNSPLHF	TGTGCCAGCAGCTTTGATCTGGGTTACAATTCACCCCTCCACTTT
TRBV5-4	NA	NA	TRBJ2-7	15	CASSLETGGGSEQYF	TGTGCCAGCAGCTTGGAGACGGGCGGGGGCTCCGAGCAGTACTTC
TRBV5-1	TRBD2	NA	TRBJ2-3	16	CASSSATSGASDTQYF	TGCGCCAGCAGCTCCGCAACTAGCGGGGCTTCAGATACGCAGTATTTT
TRBV2	NA	many	TRBJ2-3	15	CASGKQGMSTDTQYF	TGTGCCAGCGGGAAGCAGGGTATGAGCACAGATACGCAGTATTTT